The rows below give T cell receptor beta chains drawn from one sample of a study of blood T cells in healthy people across ages. Each CDR3 protein is one row after TCRdb ran MiXCR on the 5' RACE reads. This table has over 1.5 million distinct CDR3 sequences, 49% appearing once. The sequencing input was blood. The receptors were gathered from a woman aged 40 to 50 in good health. Each CDR3 is given with its conserved first and last residue. Each record gives: J gene, clone size, D gene, V gene, CDR3 protein, CDR3 DNA. The D gene is left open where the match is weak. Where a row states a size, it is once, few, many or the class of an expanded clone; other rows omit it.

j_call: TRBJ2-7
clone_size: -
d_call: -
v_call: TRBV9
cdr3_aa: CASSHLRQGPDEQYF
cdr3_nt: TGTGCCAGCAGCCACCTGAGGCAGGGTCCCGACGAGCAGTACTTC

j_call: TRBJ2-3
clone_size: once
d_call: TRBD2
v_call: TRBV20-1
cdr3_aa: CSAKSAGGTDTQYF
cdr3_nt: TGCAGTGCTAAATCAGCGGGGGGGACAGATACGCAGTATTTT

j_call: TRBJ2-6
clone_size: -
d_call: -
v_call: TRBV7-9
cdr3_aa: CASSSRGETGANVLTF
cdr3_nt: TGTGCCAGCAGCTCTAGGGGGGAAACTGGGGCCAACGTCCTGACTTTC

j_call: TRBJ2-7
clone_size: once
d_call: TRBD1
v_call: TRBV6-5
cdr3_aa: CASSRDRAADEQYF
cdr3_nt: TGTGCCAGCAGTCGGGACAGGGCCGCGGACGAGCAGTACTTC

j_call: TRBJ2-5
clone_size: few
d_call: TRBD1
v_call: TRBV12-3/TRBV12-4
cdr3_aa: CASTTRGGLNQETQYF
cdr3_nt: TGTGCCAGCACCACTCGAGGGGGCCTTAATCAAGAGACCCAGTACTTC

j_call: TRBJ2-7
clone_size: few
d_call: -
v_call: TRBV29-1
cdr3_aa: CSVRRYQEESYEQYF
cdr3_nt: TGCAGCGTCAGACGCTACCAAGAGGAGTCCTACGAGCAGTACTTC

j_call: TRBJ2-7
clone_size: many
d_call: -
v_call: TRBV4-1
cdr3_aa: CASSQDRDEQYF
cdr3_nt: TGCGCCAGCAGCCAAGATCGAGACGAGCAGTACTTC

j_call: TRBJ2-3
clone_size: few
d_call: -
v_call: TRBV6-5
cdr3_aa: CASRGPVGPDTQYF
cdr3_nt: TGTGCCAGCAGAGGACCCGTCGGGCCAGATACGCAGTATTTT

j_call: TRBJ2-7
clone_size: -
d_call: -
v_call: TRBV6-2/TRBV6-3
cdr3_aa: CASSYKLGGEQYF
cdr3_nt: TGTGCCAGCAGTTATAAGTTGGGTGGAGAGCAGTACTTC

j_call: TRBJ2-6
clone_size: -
d_call: -
v_call: TRBV29-1
cdr3_aa: CSVRVSGANVLTF
cdr3_nt: TGCAGCGTTCGGGTCTCTGGGGCCAACGTCCTGACTTTC

j_call: TRBJ2-7
clone_size: -
d_call: -
v_call: TRBV6-1
cdr3_aa: CASNDGGPSYEQYF
cdr3_nt: TGTGCCAGCAATGACGGAGGCCCCTCCTACGAGCAGTACTTC

j_call: TRBJ2-3
clone_size: -
d_call: -
v_call: TRBV20-1
cdr3_aa: CSAGTPGTQYF
cdr3_nt: TGCAGTGCAGGGACACCAGGTACGCAGTATTTT

j_call: TRBJ2-1
clone_size: -
d_call: TRBD2
v_call: TRBV12-3/TRBV12-4
cdr3_aa: CASSPQAGGLQFF
cdr3_nt: TGTGCCAGCAGTCCCCAGGCGGGGGGGTTACAGTTCTTC

j_call: TRBJ2-3
clone_size: -
d_call: -
v_call: TRBV7-2
cdr3_aa: CASSPAYGDTQYF
cdr3_nt: TGTGCCAGCAGTCCCGCTTACGGAGATACGCAGTATTTT

j_call: TRBJ2-1
clone_size: -
d_call: TRBD2
v_call: TRBV7-2
cdr3_aa: CASSLERGGVSEQFF
cdr3_nt: TGTGCCAGCAGCTTAGAACGCGGGGGGGTGAGTGAGCAGTTCTTC

j_call: TRBJ2-3
clone_size: -
d_call: TRBD2
v_call: TRBV18
cdr3_aa: CASSPPKAGKTDTQYF
cdr3_nt: TGTGCCAGCTCACCACCAAAAGCGGGGAAAACAGATACGCAGTATTTT

j_call: TRBJ2-7
clone_size: once
d_call: -
v_call: TRBV20-1
cdr3_aa: CSARVPGRPFGEQYF
cdr3_nt: TGCAGTGCTAGAGTCCCCGGGAGACCCTTTGGCGAGCAGTACTTC

j_call: TRBJ2-1
clone_size: -
d_call: TRBD2
v_call: TRBV4-2
cdr3_aa: CASSQAAGGAYNEQFF
cdr3_nt: TGTGCCAGCAGCCAAGCTGCGGGGGGCGCCTACAATGAGCAGTTCTTC

j_call: TRBJ2-5
clone_size: many
d_call: TRBD1
v_call: TRBV7-2
cdr3_aa: CASSSRQGWETQYF
cdr3_nt: TGTGCCAGCAGTAGCCGACAGGGATGGGAGACCCAGTACTTC

j_call: TRBJ2-5
clone_size: -
d_call: TRBD2
v_call: TRBV6-1
cdr3_aa: CASSERASGGRQETQYF
cdr3_nt: TGTGCCAGCAGTGAAAGGGCTAGCGGGGGCCGACAAGAGACCCAGTACTTC

j_call: TRBJ2-5
clone_size: -
d_call: -
v_call: TRBV6-5
cdr3_aa: CASKMSGTRTQETQYF
cdr3_nt: TGTGCCAGTAAAATGTCCGGGACCCGTACCCAAGAGACCCAGTACTTC

j_call: TRBJ2-3
clone_size: -
d_call: TRBD1
v_call: TRBV10-3
cdr3_aa: CAISLGQGISTDTQYF
cdr3_nt: TGTGCCATCAGTCTGGGACAGGGGATTAGCACAGATACGCAGTATTTT

j_call: TRBJ1-1
clone_size: -
d_call: -
v_call: TRBV10-3
cdr3_aa: CAISESPRMPGQAFF
cdr3_nt: TGTGCCATCAGTGAGTCGCCTCGTATGCCTGGGCAAGCTTTCTTT

j_call: TRBJ2-3
clone_size: -
d_call: -
v_call: TRBV28
cdr3_aa: CASSLQGSGEDTQYF
cdr3_nt: TGTGCCAGCAGTCTACAGGGAAGTGGGGAAGATACGCAGTATTTT

j_call: TRBJ2-2
clone_size: few
d_call: -
v_call: TRBV5-1
cdr3_aa: CASRAWGSNTGELFF
cdr3_nt: TGCGCCAGCCGCGCTTGGGGGTCGAACACCGGGGAGCTGTTTTTT

j_call: TRBJ2-3
clone_size: -
d_call: -
v_call: TRBV4-2
cdr3_aa: CASSQGREGYTDTQYF
cdr3_nt: TGTGCCAGCAGCCAAGGAAGAGAGGGCTACACAGATACGCAGTATTTT

j_call: TRBJ2-7
clone_size: many
d_call: TRBD1
v_call: TRBV7-2
cdr3_aa: CASSLRQGYEQYF
cdr3_nt: TGTGCCAGCAGTTTGAGACAGGGTTACGAGCAGTACTTC

j_call: TRBJ2-1
clone_size: -
d_call: TRBD1
v_call: TRBV6-5
cdr3_aa: CASSYSYRAGGSYNEQFF
cdr3_nt: TGTGCCAGCAGTTACTCATATAGGGCAGGGGGCTCCTACAATGAGCAGTTCTTC

j_call: TRBJ2-1
clone_size: few
d_call: -
v_call: TRBV7-2
cdr3_aa: CASSLNRVSNEQFF
cdr3_nt: TGTGCCAGCAGCTTAAACAGGGTCTCCAATGAGCAGTTCTTC

j_call: TRBJ1-1
clone_size: -
d_call: -
v_call: TRBV13
cdr3_aa: CASSYRAEAFF
cdr3_nt: TGTGCCAGCAGCTACAGGGCTGAAGCTTTCTTT

j_call: TRBJ1-1
clone_size: -
d_call: -
v_call: TRBV7-2
cdr3_aa: CASSLGWSEAFF
cdr3_nt: TGTGCCAGCAGCTTAGGATGGAGTGAAGCTTTCTTT

j_call: TRBJ2-4
clone_size: few
d_call: TRBD1
v_call: TRBV4-2
cdr3_aa: CASSQASRISTGNIQYF
cdr3_nt: TGTGCCAGCAGCCAAGCTTCCCGCATTTCGACAGGGAACATTCAGTACTTC

j_call: TRBJ1-2
clone_size: few
d_call: TRBD1
v_call: TRBV27
cdr3_aa: CASSLGWTGEHGYTF
cdr3_nt: TGTGCCAGCAGTTTAGGGTGGACAGGGGAACATGGCTACACCTTC

j_call: TRBJ1-5
clone_size: few
d_call: TRBD1
v_call: TRBV28
cdr3_aa: CASAGGFNQPQHF
cdr3_nt: TGTGCCAGCGCAGGGGGATTCAATCAGCCCCAGCATTTT

j_call: TRBJ2-7
clone_size: -
d_call: -
v_call: TRBV6-6
cdr3_aa: CASRRDGGSYEQYF
cdr3_nt: TGTGCCAGCCGCCGGGACGGCGGCTCCTACGAGCAGTACTTC